This T cell receptor beta chain is drawn from a study of T cell responses to AZD1222 COVID-19 vaccine. Measured with immunoSEQ multiplex PCR; TCRdb has only the in-frame clones, and not every one. This repertoire shows 120,000 or so clones, 70% to 90% found once; its top ten account for approximately 1.7%. With regard to this clone: The antigen is not known. The sample holds other DNA sequences that translate to the same CDR3.

Broader study findings: White British people made up most donors, females outnumbered males, and clonal diversity was possibly underestimated. Of the AZD1222 recipients, only five to seven were seropositive at baseline. Only after the peak T cell response were repertoires sampled. Spike as a whole was targeted by vaccine-associated CD4 TCRs, dominant at 160-218 and 743-854.

The ends lost 5 bases at V and 5 bases at J; junction bases unmatched: 8. The CDR3 consists of 16 residues. Germline V gives CDR1 KGHDR, CDR2 SFDVKD. The clonotype comes from an adult in good health. The V call is TRBV24-1, the J call TRBJ2-5; 12 bases align to TRBD2. The material sequenced was peripheral blood, taken on day 0 of AZD1222 vaccination. The CDR3 sequence: CATSGGLAGGPETQYF. CDR3 bases: TGTGCCACCAGTGGTGGGCTAGCGGGGGGGCCGGAGACCCAGTACTTC.